The 32 T cell receptor beta chains in this list originate from one sample, sequenced in a study of resident and recirculating memory T cells in vitiligo. The table came from immunoSEQ multiplex PCR; TCRdb's copy has only in-frame clones and leaves some out. The sample lists tens of thousands of clones, about 92% occurring once. The sequencing sample was made of blood. The source is a male donor with vitiligo.

About this clone itself: The junction departs from germline at one end; a sequencing error may be responsible. The chain has TRBV29-1 and TRBJ2-1; 10 nucleotides line up with TRBD2. This CDR3 region has 13 residues. Germline CDR1 and CDR2: SQVTM and ANQGSEA. This CDR3 is CSVALAGSNVQFF. As DNA, the CDR3 is TGCAGCGTTGCACTAGCGGGAAGCAATGTGCAGTTCTTC.

This rearrangement joins TRBV28 to TRBJ1-1, with TRBD1 as a possible D gene (5 bases). The CDR3 has 13 amino acids. With 3 bases removed from V and 7 bases from J, the gap between germline ends came to 12 bases. Germline V gives CDR1 MDHEN, CDR2 SYDVKM. The CDR3 sequence is CASSFGGRGEAFF. The CDR3 DNA follows: TGTGCCAGCAGTTTCGGGGGAAGGGGTGAAGCTTTCTTT.

The chain is built from TRBV27 and TRBJ1-1, with 7 nucleotides matching TRBD1. The germline CDR1 and CDR2 sequences are MNHEY and SMNVEV (reference sequence). The CDR3 is 14 amino acids. The V segment lost 4 bases and the J segment 2 bases; nucleotides outside the gene matches: 4. DNA of the CDR3: TGTGCCAGCAGTTGGGGGACAGTTAACACTGAAGCTTTCTTT. Translation: CASSWGTVNTEAFF.

The chain uses TRBV28 and TRBJ2-7, with TRBD2 identical over 7 bases. This CDR3 is 16 amino acids long. V dropped 5 bases and J dropped 0; count of bases not matched to a gene: 10. CDR1 is MDHEN, CDR2 SYDVKM, per germline. In DNA form, the CDR3 reads TGTGCCAGCAGTGTGGATTTTCTAGCGGCCTCCTACGAGCAGTACTTC. Its translation is CASSVDFLAASYEQYF.

The V gene is TRBV11-2, the J gene TRBJ2-3; maybe TRBD1 (6 bases). The CDR3 sequence is 15 residues long. Per the germline V gene, CDR1 is SGHAT and CDR2 is FQNNGV. V lost 1 base and J lost 2, with 10 bases in between. CDR3 amino acids: CASSLVGQTTDTQYF. CDR3 sequence (DNA): TGTGCCAGCAGCTTAGTAGGACAGACCACAGATACGCAGTATTTT.

V gene TRBV28 combines with J gene TRBJ1-3; tentative D call: TRBD1 (6 bases). V shed 5 bases and J shed 6 bases, with 17 bases lying between them. The CDR3 contains 15 residues. In germline, CDR1 is MDHEN, CDR2 SYDVKM. The CDR3 protein is CASSPPGKGENTIYF. CDR3 DNA: TGTGCCAGCAGTCCCCCCGGAAAGGGGGAAAACACCATATATTTT.

The V and J genes are TRBV19 and TRBJ2-4; 8 positions match TRBD2. CDR3 length: 13 residues. Trimming at V came to 7 bases and at J to 12 bases, leaving 11 bases not matched to a gene. Germline V gives CDR1 LNHDA, CDR2 SQIVND (reference sequence). CDR3 sequence reads: CASTPRGGSSQYF. DNA for the CDR3: TGTGCCAGTACCCCTCGGGGGGGGAGCAGTCAGTACTTC.

The V gene is TRBV19, the J gene TRBJ1-2; tentative D call: TRBD1 (6 bases). The germline CDR1 and CDR2 sequences are LNHDA and SQIVND (reference sequence). The germline V and J ends were trimmed by 5 bases and 8 bases, with 12 bases remaining between them. The CDR3 has 12 amino acids. CDR3 sequence reads: CASSEQDSGYTF. As DNA, the CDR3 is TGTGCCAGTAGTGAACAGGACAGCGGCTACACCTTC.

This clone was observed once. The chain combines TRBV28 with TRBJ1-1; 8 bases line up with TRBD1. This CDR3 has 15 amino acids. V dropped 7 bases and J dropped 3; count of bases not matched to a gene: 10. The germline V gene encodes CDR1 MDHEN and CDR2 SYDVKM. The CDR3 loop is CASNQPDRGDTEAFF. In DNA form, the CDR3 reads TGTGCCAGCAACCAACCCGACAGGGGCGACACTGAAGCTTTCTTT.

This chain connects TRBV7-8 to TRBJ2-1; possible D gene TRBD1, 5 bases. V dropped 2 bases and J dropped 13 bases, with 12 bases sitting between them. The CDR3 contains 12 residues. From germline, CDR1 is SGHVS and CDR2 FQNEAQ. Here the CDR3 reads CASSLPQGYQFF. The CDR3 DNA follows: TGTGCCAGCAGCTTACCCCAGGGTTACCAGTTCTTC.

This clone was observed once. This sequence joins TRBV11-2 and TRBJ1-2; TRBD1 matches 9 bases. With 3 bases clipped from V and 2 bases from J, the junction kept 1 base outside the gene matches. Looked up from germline, CDR1 is SGHAT and CDR2 is FQNNGV. The CDR3 has 14 residues. In nucleotides, the CDR3 is TGTGCCAGCAGCTTGGGGACAGGGAACTATGGCTACACCTTC. It translates to CASSLGTGNYGYTF.

The chain employs TRBV30 and TRBJ1-2; D might be TRBD1 (6 bases). The germline V gene has CDR1 GTSNPN and CDR2 SVGIG (reference sequence). Trimming cost V 3 bases and J 7 bases, with 15 bases left between them. CDR3 size: 13 residues. This chain's CDR3 is CAWSRQAKVGYTF. The CDR3 DNA follows: TGTGCCTGGAGCCGACAGGCCAAGGTTGGCTACACCTTC.

This chain links TRBV9 with TRBJ2-1; 10 bases agree with TRBD2. The CDR3 length is 16 residues. From germline, CDR1 is SGDLS and CDR2 YYNGEE. The V gene end was trimmed by 4 bases and the J gene end by 8 bases; junction bases not matched to a gene: 12. CDR3 amino acids: CASSTAAGGFYYEQFF. The CDR3 DNA is TGTGCCAGCAGCACGGCAGCGGGAGGGTTTTATTATGAGCAGTTCTTC.

The rearrangement links TRBV19 to TRBJ2-7; unclear D gene. Trimming took 5 bases from V and 6 from J, leaving 8 bases between them. The CDR3 sequence is 11 residues long. Germline V gene data show CDR1 as LNHDA and CDR2 as SQIVND (reference sequence). As DNA, the CDR3 is TGTGCCAGTAGTTTAGGCGGCGAGCAGTACTTC. Its protein product is CASSLGGEQYF.

The rearrangement joins TRBV11-2 to TRBJ2-5, with 11 nucleotides matching TRBD1. In germline, CDR1 is SGHAT, CDR2 FQNNGV. The CDR3 runs to 15 residues. V lost 5 bases and J lost 1; bases outside the gene matches: 3. CDR3 amino acids: CASSQGQGVQETQYF. For the CDR3, the DNA is TGTGCCAGCAGCCAGGGACAGGGGGTCCAAGAGACCCAGTACTTC.

This chain uses TRBV18 with TRBJ2-1; 8 nucleotides line up with TRBD1. Trimming at V came to 0 bases and at J to 7 bases, leaving 5 bases not matched to a gene. From germline, CDR1 is KGHSH and CDR2 LQKENI. The CDR3 covers 15 residues. CDR3 sequence reads: CASSPPRTGRNEQFF. The CDR3 nucleotides are TGTGCCAGCTCACCACCCCGGACAGGGAGGAATGAGCAGTTCTTC.

J is TRBJ1-4 and V is TRBV2; D not resolved. The V end lost 4 bases, the J end lost 1 base, and 4 bases lay between the germline ends. Germline assignment: CDR1 SNHLY and CDR2 FYNNEI. The CDR3 length is 13 residues. The CDR3 loop is CASSARTNEKLFF. CDR3 sequence (DNA): TGTGCCAGCAGTGCCAGAACTAATGAAAAACTGTTTTTT.

The genes are TRBV13 and TRBJ2-1; 9 bases line up with TRBD1. Germline trimming cut 0 bases from V and 1 base from J; bases unmatched to any gene: 1. The CDR3 totals 16 residues. CDR1 and CDR2 from the germline V gene are PRHDT and FYEKMQ (reference sequence). CDR3 nucleotides: TGTGCCAGCAGCTTAGGGACAGGGGGGTCCTACAATGAGCAGTTCTTC. It codes for CASSLGTGGSYNEQFF.

This clone was seen just once. J is TRBJ1-2 and V is TRBV10-1; no firm D call. Germline V gene sequence: CDR1 WNHNN, CDR2 SYGVQD (reference sequence). The CDR3 runs to 14 residues. Trimming stripped 0 bases from V and 8 bases from J, with 13 bases between. Written as DNA, the CDR3 is TGCGCCAGCAGTGAGTCGGTGGTCAGCGGGGGCTACACCTTC. Amino acids: CASSESVVSGGYTF.

The V and J genes are TRBV4-3 and TRBJ2-4, with 7 bases matching TRBD2. Trimming cost V 1 base and J 1 base; bases outside gene matches: 10. There are 18 residues in the CDR3. Germline values: CDR1 LGHNA, CDR2 YSLEER. CDR3 bases: TGCGCCAGCAGCCAAGTCCCCGGGGGGTCAACGGCCAAAAACATTCAGTACTTC. Protein product: CASSQVPGGSTAKNIQYF.

The chain joins TRBV5-5 to TRBJ2-1, with 10 bases lining up with TRBD2. Germline V gene data show CDR1 as SGHKS and CDR2 as YYEKEE (reference sequence). V lost 0 bases, J lost 12 bases, and 6 bases stayed unmatched. This CDR3 has 14 amino acids. The CDR3 DNA reads as TGTGCCAGCAGCTTGGGACTAGCGGGCCTAGTGCAGTTCTTC. Amino acids: CASSLGLAGLVQFF.

The chain uses TRBV6-1 and TRBJ1-5, with a possible D match to TRBD1 (6 bases). Germline V gene sequence: CDR1 MNHNS, CDR2 SASEGT. V was pared by 10 bases and J by 9 bases, with 19 bases between. The CDR3 covers 13 residues. The CDR3 region has the DNA TGTGCCACCAGACAGGTCGTGGCTAGGCCCCAGCATTTT. It codes for CATRQVVARPQHF.

The gene calls are TRBV27 and TRBJ2-2, with a tentative D call TRBD2 (5 bases). Germline CDR1 is MNHEY and CDR2 is SMNVEV (reference sequence). This CDR3 region has 17 residues. Trimming left V 3 bases short and J 5 bases short, with 19 bases between. CDR3 DNA: TGTGCCAGCAGTTTCCGAGCGGCCCGGATCCGGACCGGGGAGCTGTTTTTT. The encoded protein is CASSFRAARIRTGELFF.

This chain uses TRBV28 with TRBJ2-3; a possible D gene is TRBD2 (6 bases). CDR1 is MDHEN, CDR2 SYDVKM, per germline. The CDR3 sequence is 15 residues long. The V end was cut by 6 bases, the J end by 3 bases, with 16 bases between. CDR3 nucleotide sequence: TGTGCCAGCAGCGCTACTAGCCGCCTAACAGATACGCAGTATTTT. Translated, it gives CASSATSRLTDTQYF.

In this sample, this clone turned up once. The gene calls are TRBV11-2 and TRBJ2-1, with 9 positions matching TRBD1. This CDR3 is built from 19 residues. With 6 bases clipped from V and 2 bases from J, the junction kept 17 bases outside the gene matches. CDR1 SGHAT and CDR2 FQNNGV come from the germline V gene. The CDR3 DNA reads as TGTGCCAGCAGAATTTCGCCCGGGACAGGGTTTTTGACCTACAATGAGCAGTTCTTC. Amino acid sequence: CASRISPGTGFLTYNEQFF.

V usage is TRBV30 and J usage is TRBJ2-3, with 11 positions matching TRBD2. Germline trimming cut 3 bases from V and 5 bases from J; bases unmatched to any gene: 4. The CDR3 sequence is 14 residues long. Looked up from germline, CDR1 is GTSNPN and CDR2 is SVGIG (reference sequence). DNA for the CDR3: TGTGCCTGGAGCCGGGGACTAGCGGAAGATACGCAGTATTTT. It yields the protein CAWSRGLAEDTQYF.

The rearrangement uses TRBV16 and TRBJ1-5; D might be TRBD1 (5 bases). The germline CDR1 and CDR2 sequences are KGHSY and FQNENV. V was pared by 1 base and J by 3 bases, with 16 bases between. This CDR3 is 17 amino acids long. CDR3 sequence (DNA): TGTGCCAGCAGCCAATGGGGCTTAGGGGTAGACAATCAGCCCCAGCATTTT. This encodes CASSQWGLGVDNQPQHF.

V is TRBV6-6 and J is TRBJ1-3; D uncertain. Germline V gene lookup returns CDR1 MNHNY and CDR2 SVGAGI (reference sequence). The CDR3 totals 14 residues. Trimming took off 5 bases at V and 0 bases at J, with 8 bases between the two ends. The CDR3 reads CASSPPSSGNTIYF. The CDR3 DNA reads TGTGCCAGCAGTCCCCCGAGCTCTGGAAACACCATATATTTT.

This chain uses TRBV5-1 with TRBJ2-2, with unresolved D. The V end lost 0 bases, the J end lost 4 bases, and 13 bases lay between the germline ends. Looked up from germline, CDR1 is SGHRS and CDR2 is YFSETQ. The CDR3 length is 16 residues. The CDR3 loop reads CASSLDRANPTGELFF. CDR3 DNA: TGCGCCAGCAGCTTGGATCGAGCGAACCCCACCGGGGAGCTGTTTTTT.

The gene calls are TRBV28 and TRBJ2-1; 7 bases line up with TRBD1. The CDR3 runs to 13 residues. CDR1 MDHEN and CDR2 SYDVKM come from the germline V gene. After removal of 6 bases from V and 7 bases from J, the junction contained 6 bases not matched to a gene. The CDR3 coding sequence is TGTGCCAGCAGGGCCGGGACAGAAAATGAGCAGTTCTTC. Amino acid sequence: CASRAGTENEQFF.

The chain carries TRBV11-3 and TRBJ2-7; TRBD2 matches at 15 bases. Germline values: CDR1 SGHNT, CDR2 YENEEA. After removal of 5 bases from V and 2 bases from J, the junction contained 10 bases not matched to a gene. The CDR3 length is 18 residues. The CDR3 sequence: CASSPWTSGRVGTYEQYF. Written as DNA, the CDR3 is TGTGCCAGCAGCCCATGGACTAGCGGGAGGGTCGGGACCTACGAGCAGTACTTC.

This chain's CDR3 is CASSLTGQREAFF. The CDR3 DNA reads as TGTGCCAGCAGCTTAACAGGGCAGCGGGAAGCTTTCTTT. This rearrangement joins TRBV7-2 to TRBJ1-1; TRBD1 might be the D (6 bases). Germline V gene data show CDR1 as SGHTA and CDR2 as FQGNSA. The CDR3 has 13 amino acids. V lost 2 bases, J lost 8 bases, and 12 bases lay in between.